The rows below give T cell receptor beta chains drawn from one sample of a study of blood T cell repertoires in COVID-19. Sequencing used immunoSEQ multiplex PCR; TCRdb keeps in-frame clones, though not all of them. The table records under 250,000 clones, roughly nine tenths of them present only once. Sequencing used PBMCs or T cells enriched from blood (not recorded which). Receptor source: a man aged 30 to 39 who had recovered from COVID-19. Each CDR3 is given without its conserved first and last residue.

TRBJ1-1	TRBV9	ASSSQGQGNTEAF
TRBJ2-7	TRBV6-5	ASSRQGPFEQY
TRBJ2-6	TRBV6-1	ASSGQGARGANVLT
TRBJ2-1	TRBV28	ASSPRGTADNEQF
TRBJ1-4	TRBV28	ASSPPQGGVEKLF
TRBJ2-1	TRBV14	ASSQEMASLAGNEQF
TRBJ1-6	TRBV25-1	ASSGPQGLSSYNSPLH
TRBJ2-7	TRBV28	ASTPSGSGNEQY
TRBJ2-1	TRBV27	ASSLDGGGNEQF
TRBJ2-7	TRBV19	ASTNGQKAPYEQY
TRBJ2-1	TRBV7-9	ASSLGSTASGYNEQF
TRBJ1-2	TRBV30	AQIRQPVGGYT
TRBJ1-2	TRBV24-1	ATSGQGGGYT
TRBJ2-7	TRBV28	ASSLRVGALSYEQY
TRBJ2-3	TRBV28	ASSPAGALTDTQY
TRBJ1-4	TRBV5-5	ASSKSPGAGDEKLF
TRBJ1-6	TRBV5-1	ASSFRDRVNSPLH
TRBJ2-3	TRBV6-1	ASSVGLAGGGHTQY
TRBJ2-2	TRBV5-1	ASSRRLAGGPNTGELF
TRBJ1-5	TRBV9	ASSPGPNEREPQH
TRBJ1-5	TRBV6-2/TRBV6-3	ASSYRTYLTDQPQH
TRBJ1-6	TRBV28	ASTSPGGGSPLH
TRBJ1-1	TRBV9	ASSDRKTGRTEAF
TRBJ1-2	TRBV5-1	ASSLGTTNYGYT
TRBJ2-2	TRBV5-1	ASSLTSGAAGELF
TRBJ1-3	TRBV7-2	ASSLGGTTGNTIY
TRBJ1-2	TRBV28	ASSLTDLRYGYT
TRBJ2-5	TRBV29-1	SVEDQMETQY
TRBJ2-3	TRBV19	ASSLPSGTGNTDTQY
TRBJ1-5	TRBV28	ASSADTGSNQPQH
TRBJ1-1	TRBV5-1	ASSWGTANTEAF
TRBJ2-4	TRBV19	ASSIEGTGINIQY
TRBJ1-1	TRBV28	ASLQGPGNTEAF
TRBJ2-3	TRBV24-1	ATSVGGSPDTQY
TRBJ2-7	TRBV5-5	ASSSELRTGAYEQY
TRBJ1-2	TRBV7-2	ASSSRGPYGYT
TRBJ1-2	TRBV5-4	ASSLGQNSNYGYT
TRBJ2-7	TRBV7-6	ASSLGSGSGYEQY
TRBJ1-1	TRBV27	ASSLGGGGGTEAF
TRBJ1-2	TRBV7-9	ASSSQGSYGYT
TRBJ1-5	TRBV10-3	AISQQGNQPQH
TRBJ1-5	TRBV7-8	ASSLDRTSNQPQH
TRBJ2-5	TRBV6-2/TRBV6-3	ASSYSFRKGGEQETQY
TRBJ2-7	TRBV5-1	ASSLVPLAGGSSYEQY
TRBJ1-4	TRBV11-2	ASSQAPGQGASVEKLF